This passage covers 2 T cell receptor beta chains from one sample sequenced in a study of T cell repertoires in cytomegalovirus infection. In TCRdb, the reads were re-called with MiXCR into one record per CDR3 protein. The table shows 450,000 to 550,000 distinct CDR3 sequences, with approximately 16% occurring only once. The material sequenced was CD8+ T cells from PBMCs. Every receptor here comes from a human donor in good health (CMV status not recorded). Some clones in this sample may be carry-over from other donors' samples.

This clonotype appeared many times. V gene TRBV6-1 combines with J gene TRBJ1-2; 9 nucleotides match TRBD1. The V gene end was trimmed by 10 bases and the J gene end by 6 bases; junction bases not matched to a gene: 9. The germline V gene has CDR1 MNHNS and CDR2 SASEGT. The CDR3 totals 13 residues. The CDR3 region is CATSHRTGDGYTF. The CDR3 nucleotides are TGTGCCACCTCCCACCGGACAGGGGATGGCTACACCTTC.

This clonotype came up a few times. This sequence joins TRBV4-2 and TRBJ1-1, with D unresolved. The CDR3 has 15 residues. From germline, CDR1 is LGHNA and CDR2 YNFKEQ. Trimming stripped 0 bases from V and 1 base from J, with 9 bases between. The CDR3 region has the DNA TGTGCCAGCAGCCAAGAAAGTGAGCCGAACACTGAAGCTTTCTTT. It translates to CASSQESEPNTEAFF.